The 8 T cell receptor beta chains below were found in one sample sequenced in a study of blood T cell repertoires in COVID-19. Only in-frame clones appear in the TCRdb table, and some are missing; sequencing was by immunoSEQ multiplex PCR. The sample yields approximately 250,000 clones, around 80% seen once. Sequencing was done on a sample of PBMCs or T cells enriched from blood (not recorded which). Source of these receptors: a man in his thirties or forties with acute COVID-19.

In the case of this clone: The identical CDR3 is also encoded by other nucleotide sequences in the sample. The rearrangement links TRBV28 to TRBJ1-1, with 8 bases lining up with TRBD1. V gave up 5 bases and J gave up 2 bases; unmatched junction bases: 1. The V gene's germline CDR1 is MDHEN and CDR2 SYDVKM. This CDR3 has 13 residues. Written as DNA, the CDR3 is TGTGCCAGCAGTACAGGGGGAAACACTGAAGCTTTCTTT. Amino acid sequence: CASSTGGNTEAFF.

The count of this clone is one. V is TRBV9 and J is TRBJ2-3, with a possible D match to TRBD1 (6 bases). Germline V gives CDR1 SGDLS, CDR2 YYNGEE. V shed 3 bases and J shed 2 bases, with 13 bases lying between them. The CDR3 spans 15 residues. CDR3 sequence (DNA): TGTGCCAGCAGCGAATTAGACAGGTACACAGATACGCAGTATTTT. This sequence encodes CASSELDRYTDTQYF.

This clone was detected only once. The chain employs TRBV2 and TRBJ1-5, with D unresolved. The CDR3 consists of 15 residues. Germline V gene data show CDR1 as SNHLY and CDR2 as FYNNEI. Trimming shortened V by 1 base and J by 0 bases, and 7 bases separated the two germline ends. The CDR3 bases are TGTGCCAGCAGTGAAGAACTCCATAGCAATCAGCCCCAGCATTTT. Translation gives CASSEELHSNQPQHF.

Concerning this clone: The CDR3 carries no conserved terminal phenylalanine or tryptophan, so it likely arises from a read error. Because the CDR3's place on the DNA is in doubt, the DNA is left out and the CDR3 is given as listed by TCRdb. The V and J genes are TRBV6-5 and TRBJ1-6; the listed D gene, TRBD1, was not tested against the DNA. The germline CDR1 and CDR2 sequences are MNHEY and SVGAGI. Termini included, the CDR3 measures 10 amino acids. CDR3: CASSYYRGPG.

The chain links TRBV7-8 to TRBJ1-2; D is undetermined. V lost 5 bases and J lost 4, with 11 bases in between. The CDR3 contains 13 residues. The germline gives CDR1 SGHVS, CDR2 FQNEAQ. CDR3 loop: CASSPPGVYGYTF. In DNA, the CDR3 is TGTGCCAGCAGCCCCCCCGGTGTCTATGGCTACACCTTC.

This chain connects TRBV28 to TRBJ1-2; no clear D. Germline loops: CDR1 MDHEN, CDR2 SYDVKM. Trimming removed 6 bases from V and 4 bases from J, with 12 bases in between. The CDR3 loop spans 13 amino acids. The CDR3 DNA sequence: TGTGCCAGCAGGCCACAGCACTCCTATGGCTACACCTTC. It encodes CASRPQHSYGYTF.

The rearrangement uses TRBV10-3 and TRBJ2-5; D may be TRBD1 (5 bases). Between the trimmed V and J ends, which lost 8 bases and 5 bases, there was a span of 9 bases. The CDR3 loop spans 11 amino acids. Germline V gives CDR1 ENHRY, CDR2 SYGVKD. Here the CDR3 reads CAIGNRETQYF. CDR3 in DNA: TGTGCCATCGGAAACAGGGAGACCCAGTACTTC.

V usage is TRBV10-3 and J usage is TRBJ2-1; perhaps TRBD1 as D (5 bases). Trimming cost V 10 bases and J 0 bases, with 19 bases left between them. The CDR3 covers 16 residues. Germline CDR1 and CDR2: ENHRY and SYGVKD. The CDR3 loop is CASSPKADSSYNEQFF. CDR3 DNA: TGTGCCAGCTCCCCAAAGGCAGACAGCTCCTACAATGAGCAGTTCTTC.